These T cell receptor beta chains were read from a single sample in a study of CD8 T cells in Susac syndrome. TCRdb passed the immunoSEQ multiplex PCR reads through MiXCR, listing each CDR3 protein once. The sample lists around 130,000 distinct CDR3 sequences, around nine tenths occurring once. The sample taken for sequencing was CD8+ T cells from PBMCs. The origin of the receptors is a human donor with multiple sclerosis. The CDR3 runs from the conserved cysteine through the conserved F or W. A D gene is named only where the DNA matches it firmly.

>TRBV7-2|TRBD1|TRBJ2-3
TGTGCCAGCAGCCCATGGACAGGGGGCGAGGATACGCAGTATTTT
CASSPWTGGEDTQYF
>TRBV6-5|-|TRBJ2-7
TGTGCCAGCAGTCACCCCGGAGAGGGACATGGATACGAGCAGTACTTC
CASSHPGEGHGYEQYF
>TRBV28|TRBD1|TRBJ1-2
TGTGCCAGCAGTAACAGGGGGAACTATGGCTACACCTTC
CASSNRGNYGYTF
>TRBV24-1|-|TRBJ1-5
TGTGCCACCAGTGCCGGACTCTATCAGCCCCAGCATTTT
CATSAGLYQPQHF
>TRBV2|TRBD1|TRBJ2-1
TGTGCCAGCAGGACAGGGTCTGGCGTTGAGCAGTTCTTC
CASRTGSGVEQFF
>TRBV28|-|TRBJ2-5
TGTGCCAGCAGACGACCAGGGACGGGCGTTTTGGCCCAGTACTTC
CASRRPGTGVLAQYF
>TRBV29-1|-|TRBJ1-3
TGCAGCGTTCCAGGGGAATGGGACACCATATATTTT
CSVPGEWDTIYF
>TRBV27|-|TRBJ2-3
TGTGCCAGCAGTTTCGGCGGAGGGACCGCAGATACGCAGTATTTT
CASSFGGGTADTQYF
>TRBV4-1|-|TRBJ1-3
TGCGCCAGCAGCCAAGATGGGTCTTTGCCCTCTGGAAACACCATATATTTT
CASSQDGSLPSGNTIYF
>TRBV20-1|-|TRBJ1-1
TGCAGTCCTCCAAGCGGGGCGAACACTGAAGCTTTCTTT
CSPPSGANTEAFF
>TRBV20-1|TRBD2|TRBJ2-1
TGCAGTTCAATACGGGGACTAGCGGGTTACAATGAGCAGTTCTTC
CSSIRGLAGYNEQFF